This entry is about one T cell receptor (beta chain). Its antigen remains undetermined. Nothing much larger sits one base from this clone, and base qualities are not available. These data come from a study of blood T cell repertoires in COVID-19 (dated by TCRdb to about 2020). With regard to the full study: The collaborator samples originated in the United States, Italy and Spain and spanned the acute and convalescent phases of COVID-19. The repertoires were released in a freely available public database intended as a resource for research on the immune response to SARS-CoV-2. Subjects who had been exposed to COVID-19, were actively infected with it, or had recovered from it provided the deeply sampled blood TCRbeta repertoires that made up the dataset. Where HLA class I and class II types were available, the types were taken from metadata supplied by the sample provider, not from assay-based typing. Samples came from the ongoing ImmuneRACE study (first 160 participants) plus 1,254 subjects from 6 global collaborators. A de-identified subject ID, COVID-19 status, age in years and sex were almost always included in the sample metadata. The material from the prospective study consisted of cDNA or gDNA derived from T cells, B-cell-depleted T cells, or PBMCs. Summary of the overall study and its limitations: Clinical and demographic metadata were provided uncurated, with the amount varying by source and participant.

Enrolling through a virtual design, the prospective study's participants ranged in age from roughly 18 to 90 years and lived across around 25 United States geographic areas. In the prospective study, cohorts were assigned on the basis of participant-reported clinical history obtained from a screening survey and a study questionnaire. ImmuneRACE Cohort 3 recovered participants were defined by two consecutive negative NP/OP PCR tests, healthcare professional clearance, or symptom resolution. Each participant in the prospective study had whole blood, serum and a nasopharyngeal or oropharyngeal swab collected by mobile phlebotomists. Participants in the prospective study had the option to provide additional blood draws and questionnaires over a roughly 2-month period. Before DNA extraction, prospective study blood samples were shipped either frozen or at room temperature. The immunoSEQ Assay, a bias-controlled multiplex PCR, was used to amplify TCRbeta CDR3 regions from genomic DNA. Under the source paper's analysis protocol: Within the assay, amplification of reference gene primers was used to estimate how many nucleated cells each sample contained. To quantify the absolute abundance of each unique TCRbeta CDR3 rearrangement, sequence reads were collapsed and filtered. For each sample, productive Simpson clonality was calculated as the square root of Simpson's diversity index over productive rearrangements. This immuneACCESS table, as held by TCRdb, lists in-frame sequences with V and J called but not all clones. Of the missing ones, under half trace to an unresolved V gene in checked studies; the others have no known cause. V and J calls and clone size come straight from that table; D and trimming were deduced from the DNA. The sample table holds about 290,000 clones, of which roughly 89% were seen once. Together, the top ten hold about 1.7% of the sample.

Based on the germline V gene, the CDR1 and CDR2 sequences are SGHTA and FQGTGA. From the cysteine up to the phenylalanine, the CDR3 has a length of 15 residues. Left in the record is the CDR3 DNA by itself, 45 bases read in frame from the first base. The junction shows trimming of 5 bases on V and 0 bases on J, plus 10 bases between the germline ends. This receptor was taken from a middle-aged woman who had recovered from COVID-19. The sequence is built from TRBV7-3 and TRBJ2-2; too little of a D gene remains to name it. Sequenced input: PBMCs or T cells enriched from blood (not recorded which). Read as DNA, the sequence is TGTGCCAGCAGCACGACACCTACGAACACCGGGGAGCTGTTTTTT. Translated, it gives CASSTTPTNTGELFF.